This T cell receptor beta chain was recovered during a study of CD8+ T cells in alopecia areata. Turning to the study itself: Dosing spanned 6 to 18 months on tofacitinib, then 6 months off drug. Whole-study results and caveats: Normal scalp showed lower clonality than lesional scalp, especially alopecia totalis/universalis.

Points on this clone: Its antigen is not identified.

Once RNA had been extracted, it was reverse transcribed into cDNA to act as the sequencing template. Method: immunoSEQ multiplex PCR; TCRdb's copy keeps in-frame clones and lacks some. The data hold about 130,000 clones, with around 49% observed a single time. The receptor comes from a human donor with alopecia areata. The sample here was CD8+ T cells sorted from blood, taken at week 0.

CDR3 amino acids: CASSYSAQGRAEAFF. The DNA for the CDR3 is TGTGCCAGCAGTTACTCGGCACAGGGAAGGGCTGAAGCTTTCTTT. The chain has TRBV6-5 and TRBJ1-1; the D gene is possibly TRBD1 (6 bases). Germline CDR1 is MNHEY and CDR2 is SVGAGI. The CDR3 extends over 15 amino acids. Trimming took off 0 bases at V and 6 bases at J, with 14 bases between the two ends.